Listed here are 25 T cell receptor beta chains from one sample, sequenced in a study of cytomegalovirus exposure and HLA in healthy donors. The PCR contained 60 Vbeta and 13 Jbeta primers. Profiled with immunoSEQ multiplex PCR; TCRdb holds only in-frame clones, not every one. This table holds 75,000 to 95,000 clones, approximately 63% found once. The material sequenced was PBMCs. These receptors all stem from a woman aged 30 to 39 in good health and CMV-seronegative.

The chain is built from TRBV6-4 and TRBJ1-1; possible D gene TRBD1, 5 bases. Germline values: CDR1 MRHNA, CDR2 SNTAGT. Trimming left V 3 bases short and J 6 bases short, with 14 bases between. This CDR3 is built from 14 residues. The CDR3 coding sequence is TGTGCCAGCAGTGATACAGGACGCAGCGCTGAAGCTTTCTTT. This sequence encodes CASSDTGRSAEAFF.

This sequence joins TRBV28 and TRBJ1-5; 8 nucleotides align to TRBD1. Germline CDR1 and CDR2: MDHEN and SYDVKM. Unmatched junction bases numbered 7, after V lost 5 bases and J lost 4 bases. CDR3 length equals 15 residues. CDR3 sequence: CASSLDRVRNQPQHF. CDR3 nucleotides: TGTGCCAGCAGTCTGGACAGGGTGAGAAATCAGCCCCAGCATTTT.

This chain links TRBV11-2 with TRBJ1-4; D not certain. V lost 3 bases to trimming and J lost 0 bases, with 14 bases between them. The CDR3 contains 17 residues. Germline loops: CDR1 SGHAT, CDR2 FQNNGV. The DNA of the CDR3 is TGTGCCAGCAGCTTGCTACCACTAACTACAACTAATGAAAAACTGTTTTTT. It yields the protein CASSLLPLTTTNEKLFF.

This clone has a handful of counts. V usage is TRBV11-3 and J usage is TRBJ2-5; 15 bases match TRBD2. Looked up from germline, CDR1 is SGHNT and CDR2 is YENEEA. The J segment lost 4 bases and the V segment lost 5 bases, leaving 2 bases of the junction unmatched. This CDR3 comprises 15 residues. The CDR3 DNA reads TGTGCCAGCAGCACGGGACTAGCGGGGGGAGAGACCCAGTACTTC. Translation: CASSTGLAGGETQYF.

A few counts support this clone. This sequence joins TRBV6-1 and TRBJ1-5; D is unclear. V was trimmed by 4 bases and J by 1 base, leaving 11 bases between them. Germline CDR1 and CDR2: MNHNS and SASEGT. The CDR3 runs 15 residues. CDR3 nucleotides: TGTGCCAGCAGTGGAACGGTGTCGAGCAATCAGCCCCAGCATTTT. Protein product: CASSGTVSSNQPQHF.

The chain carries TRBV27 and TRBJ1-2; D is perhaps TRBD1 (5 bases). With 0 bases removed from V and 5 bases from J, the gap between germline ends came to 7 bases. CDR1 is MNHEY and CDR2 is SMNVEV in the germline V gene (reference sequence). CDR3 size: 13 residues. The DNA for the CDR3 is TGTGCCAGCAGTTTATCGGGGGGTTATGGCTACACCTTC. This encodes CASSLSGGYGYTF.

The chain couples TRBV6-5 to TRBJ2-7; D may be TRBD2 (5 bases). Germline assignment: CDR1 MNHEY and CDR2 SVGAGI. This CDR3 has 12 amino acids. The germline V and J ends were trimmed by 5 bases and 5 bases, with 10 bases remaining between them. CDR3 loop: CASSRTRNEQYF. CDR3 bases: TGTGCCAGCAGTAGAACTAGAAACGAGCAGTACTTC.

This clone was observed once. The chain recombines TRBV28 with TRBJ1-3; D is uncertain. The V end lost 5 bases, the J end lost 0 bases, and 14 bases lay between the germline ends. The CDR3 has 16 amino acids. CDR1 MDHEN and CDR2 SYDVKM come from the germline V gene. CDR3 loop: CASSRRERNSGNTIYF. The CDR3 DNA is TGTGCCAGCAGTCGACGGGAACGGAACTCTGGAAACACCATATATTTT.

This clone has a handful of counts. The chain has TRBV7-9 and TRBJ2-7; 7 bases map to TRBD1. The CDR3 totals 14 residues. Germline trimming cut 4 bases from V and 5 bases from J; bases unmatched to any gene: 8. Germline-derived CDR1 and CDR2 are SEHNR and FQNEAQ (reference sequence). The CDR3 here is CASSSNRGPHEQYF. CDR3 nucleotides: TGTGCCAGCAGCTCGAACAGGGGCCCCCACGAGCAGTACTTC.

The chain is built from TRBV9 and TRBJ1-3; TRBD1 agrees at 8 bases. V lost 4 bases to trimming and J lost 8 bases; unmatched junction nucleotides: 8. The CDR3 sequence is 14 residues long. CDR1 is SGDLS and CDR2 is YYNGEE in the germline V gene. CDR3 protein: CASSSGQGGDTIYF. In DNA form, the CDR3 reads TGTGCCAGCAGCTCCGGACAGGGAGGGGACACCATATATTTT.

Only one count was recorded for this clone. The gene calls are TRBV6-5 and TRBJ2-5, with 9 bases identical to TRBD1. The CDR3 length is 15 residues. Germline CDR1 reads MNHEY; CDR2 reads SVGAGI. Losses at the gene ends were 6 bases for V and 9 bases for J; bases not matched to a gene: 14. CDR3 amino acids: CASRGTGRIISAQYF. The CDR3 bases are TGTGCCAGCAGGGGGACAGGGCGGATAATTTCGGCCCAGTACTTC.

The J gene is TRBJ1-1, the V gene TRBV6-5, with TRBD1 as a possible D gene (6 bases). Trimming cost V 11 bases and J 5 bases, with 15 bases left between them. The CDR3 runs 12 residues. Germline CDR1 MNHEY, CDR2 SVGAGI. The CDR3 is CASQGFGTEAFF. The CDR3 DNA is TGTGCCTCACAGGGTTTCGGGACTGAAGCTTTCTTT.

The V call is TRBV11-1, the J call TRBJ2-7; TRBD2 agrees at 10 bases. Germline lookup yields CDR1 SGHAT and CDR2 FQDESV (reference sequence). After removal of 5 bases from V and 7 bases from J, the junction contained 17 bases not matched to a gene. This CDR3 has 17 residues. The chain's CDR3 is CASSLPRGAGGPQEQYF. The CDR3 DNA follows: TGTGCCAGCAGCCTACCCCGGGGAGCGGGGGGGCCTCAAGAGCAGTACTTC.

This clone was seen a handful of times. The chain joins TRBV6-1 to TRBJ2-7, with 9 bases identical to TRBD1. V was pared by 8 bases and J by 5 bases, with 7 bases of the junction left unmatched. The germline CDR1 and CDR2 sequences are MNHNS and SASEGT. The CDR3 is 13 residues long. CDR3 nucleotide sequence: TGTGCCAGCGTAGGGACAGGGTTCCACGAGCAGTACTTC. Protein sequence: CASVGTGFHEQYF.

The chain employs TRBV7-2 and TRBJ2-7; 8 bases align to TRBD2. Trimming at V came to 0 bases and at J to 0 bases, leaving 10 bases not matched to a gene. The CDR3 sequence is 18 residues long. Germline CDR1 SGHTA, CDR2 FQGNSA. CDR3 sequence (DNA): TGTGCCAGCAGCTTAGCGAGCGCTAGCGGGTCTAGCTCCTACGAGCAGTACTTC. Translating gives CASSLASASGSSSYEQYF.

The chain combines TRBV5-6 with TRBJ2-2, with 8 bases aligning to TRBD2. The V segment lost 0 bases and the J segment 5 bases; nucleotides outside the gene matches: 9. CDR3 length equals 17 residues. CDR1 and CDR2 (germline): SGHDT, YYEEEE. CDR3 amino acids: CASSLEVSGGRTGELFF. The CDR3 DNA reads TGTGCCAGCAGCTTGGAGGTGAGCGGGGGCAGGACCGGGGAGCTGTTTTTT.

The V call is TRBV9, the J call TRBJ1-4, with 8 nucleotides matching TRBD1. CDR3 length: 16 residues. The V gene's germline CDR1 is SGDLS and CDR2 YYNGEE. V shed 0 bases, J shed 5 bases, and the junction held 6 bases outside the gene matches. DNA of the CDR3: TGTGCCAGCAGCGTAGGACTGCGGGACAGGAATGAAAAACTGTTTTTT. It translates to CASSVGLRDRNEKLFF.

This clone was seen a handful of times. The chain has TRBV7-2 and TRBJ2-2; tentative D call: TRBD2 (5 bases). This CDR3 has 16 residues. Trimming removed 5 bases from V and 2 bases from J, with 15 bases in between. The germline V gene has CDR1 SGHTA and CDR2 FQGNSA. CDR3 DNA: TGTGCCAGCAGCCAAATTCCGGGAACCAACACCGGGGAGCTGTTTTTT. Translating it yields CASSQIPGTNTGELFF.

J is TRBJ1-2 and V is TRBV6-6; unclear D gene. V lost 4 bases, J lost 1 base, and 7 bases lay in between. This CDR3 comprises 13 residues. Germline lookup yields CDR1 MNHNY and CDR2 SVGAGI (reference sequence). CDR3 protein: CASSLASNYGYTF. The CDR3 nucleotides read TGTGCCAGCAGTTTGGCCAGTAACTATGGCTACACCTTC.

V is TRBV19 and J is TRBJ1-1; unclear D gene. The CDR3 covers 14 residues. V lost 3 bases to trimming and J lost 2 bases, with 10 bases between them. Germline V gives CDR1 LNHDA, CDR2 SQIVND (reference sequence). The CDR3 region is CASSIWAVNTEAFF. In nucleotides, the CDR3 is TGTGCCAGTAGTATTTGGGCAGTAAACACTGAAGCTTTCTTT.

The V gene is TRBV25-1, the J gene TRBJ1-2; 7 bases agree with TRBD1. The V gene end was trimmed by 2 bases and the J gene end by 4 bases; junction bases not matched to a gene: 4. CDR3 length equals 14 residues. Looked up from germline, CDR1 is MGHDK and CDR2 is SYGVNS. CDR3 region: CASSEIGTAYGYTF. In DNA, the CDR3 is TGTGCCAGCAGTGAAATCGGGACAGCCTATGGCTACACCTTC.

The gene calls are TRBV4-1 and TRBJ2-5; D is possibly TRBD2 (7 bases). The CDR3 is made up of 16 amino acids. Germline CDR1 is MGHRA and CDR2 is YSYEKL. The V gene lost 4 bases and the J gene lost 5 bases, with 20 bases spanning the gap. The CDR3 region has the DNA TGCGCCAGCAGCCCTAGGGGGGAGGGGTGGTGGGAGACCCAGTACTTC. This translates into CASSPRGEGWWETQYF.

This clone has only a few counts. The chain joins TRBV28 to TRBJ1-2; D is uncertain. This CDR3 contains 13 residues. The germline CDR1 and CDR2 sequences are MDHEN and SYDVKM. Trimming removed 3 bases at V and 4 bases at J, with 9 bases between. The CDR3 spells CASSFRETYGYTF. CDR3 DNA: TGTGCCAGCAGTTTTAGGGAGACCTATGGCTACACCTTC.

This clone was recorded a few times. The CDR3 protein is CASSLTLDRPEAFF. Here the CDR3 DNA reads TGTGCCAGCAGCTTGACCCTTGACAGACCTGAAGCTTTCTTT. The chain carries TRBV28 and TRBJ1-1, with a possible D match to TRBD1 (5 bases). The CDR3 runs to 14 residues. V lost 6 bases to trimming and J lost 6 bases, with 17 bases between them. Per germline, CDR1 MDHEN and CDR2 SYDVKM.

The V gene is TRBV4-1, the J gene TRBJ2-3, with D perhaps matching TRBD2 (6 bases). The V and J ends lost 1 base and 1 base respectively, with 12 bases between them. Germline V gives CDR1 MGHRA, CDR2 YSYEKL. This CDR3 region has 16 residues. CDR3 residues: CASSQGAAGRTDTQYF. The CDR3 DNA sequence: TGCGCCAGCAGCCAAGGGGCCGCGGGGCGCACAGATACGCAGTATTTT.